The 7 T cell receptor beta chains below come from one sample, sequenced in a study of blood T cells in healthy people across ages. The use of a sample-barcoded 5' primer and a J-beta primer mix characterized a second PCR of roughly 6 to 11 cycles. TCRdb redid the calling of the 5' RACE reads with MiXCR, one entry per CDR3 protein. The data contain around 780,000 distinct CDR3 sequences, approximately 24% of them seen just once; the ten biggest clones take up around 3%. The sample also formed part of further work on T cells of mothers and their children.

Material: blood. The origin of the receptors is a boy between 10 and 17 years old in good health.

The rearrangement joins TRBV20-1 to TRBJ1-2; D is unclear. Trimming removed 6 bases at V and 4 bases at J, with 9 bases between. The germline CDR1 and CDR2 sequences are DFQATT and SNEGSKA (reference sequence). CDR3 size: 11 residues. Written as DNA, the CDR3 is TGCAGTGCCTACCCGAGCTATGGCTACACCTTC. This sequence encodes CSAYPSYGYTF.

V usage is TRBV12-3 or TRBV12-4 and J usage is TRBJ2-5; D might be TRBD1 (6 bases). The CDR3 runs to 15 residues. With 4 bases removed from V and 4 bases from J, the gap between germline ends came to 16 bases. The CDR3 loop reads CASSSRPGTLETQYF. The CDR3 DNA reads TGTGCCAGCAGTTCTAGGCCCGGGACACTAGAGACCCAGTACTTC.

The CDR3 protein is CASKDRGTGELFF. For the CDR3, the DNA is TGTGCCAGCAAGGACAGAGGCACCGGGGAGCTGTTTTTT. This rearrangement joins TRBV2 to TRBJ2-2; D possibly corresponds to TRBD1 (6 bases). CDR1 and CDR2 (germline): SNHLY, FYNNEI. V was cut by 7 bases and J by 4 bases, with 10 bases left in between. The CDR3 consists of 13 residues.

The J gene is TRBJ2-1, the V gene TRBV6-1; D possibly corresponds to TRBD2 (5 bases). The DNA matches TRBJ2-5 better at its end, which makes the J call doubtful. The CDR3 has 12 residues. The V gene's germline CDR1 is MNHNS and CDR2 SASEGT. DNA of the CDR3: TGTGCCAGCAGTGGAATCGGGGTTGTCCAGTACTTC. The encoded protein is CASSGIGVVQYF.

This chain connects TRBV7-8 to TRBJ2-6; no reliable D call. Germline V gene data show CDR1 as SGHVS and CDR2 as FQNEAQ. The CDR3 runs 16 residues. Trimming cost V 5 bases and J 0 bases, with 11 bases left between them. In DNA form, the CDR3 reads TGTGCCAGCAGCACCGGACGGCCCTCTGGGGCCAACGTCCTGACTTTC. It encodes CASSTGRPSGANVLTF.

The rearrangement links TRBV24-1 to TRBJ2-7; tentative D call: TRBD1 (5 bases). CDR3 length: 12 amino acids. Per the germline V gene, CDR1 is KGHDR and CDR2 is SFDVKD. V dropped 5 bases and J dropped 8 bases, with 12 bases sitting between them. The CDR3 DNA reads as TGTGCCACCAGTGGGGGCCTCCACCAGCAGTACTTC. This sequence encodes CATSGGLHQQYF.

This clonotype turned up a few times. Its ends do not fully match the called genes, so a read error is possible. The chain couples TRBV12-5 to TRBJ2-7, with D unclear. CDR3 length equals 15 residues. Germline assignment: CDR1 LGHNT and CDR2 FRNRAP. CDR3 DNA: TGTGCTAGTGATTTGTTCCCGTCGGGTCCCCGCGAGCAGTACTTC. This gives the protein CASDLFPSGPREQYF. The whole variable domain, remainder taken from reference TRBV12-5 and TRBJ2-7, is DARVTQTPRHKVTEMGQEVTMRCQPILGHNTVFWYRQTMMQGLELLAYFRNRAPLDDSGMPKDRFSAEMPDATLATLKIQPSEPRDSAVYFCASDLFPSGPREQYFGPGTRLTVT.